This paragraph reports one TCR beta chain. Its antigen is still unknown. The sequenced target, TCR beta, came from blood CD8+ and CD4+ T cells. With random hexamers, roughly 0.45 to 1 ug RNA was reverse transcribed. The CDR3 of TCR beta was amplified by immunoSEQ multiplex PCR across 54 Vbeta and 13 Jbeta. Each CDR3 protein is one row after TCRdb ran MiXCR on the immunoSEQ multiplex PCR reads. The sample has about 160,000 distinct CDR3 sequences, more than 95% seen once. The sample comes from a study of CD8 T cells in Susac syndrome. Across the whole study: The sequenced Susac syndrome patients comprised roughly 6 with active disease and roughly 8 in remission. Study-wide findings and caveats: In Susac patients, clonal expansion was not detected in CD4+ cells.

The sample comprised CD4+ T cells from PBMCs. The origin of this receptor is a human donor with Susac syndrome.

In nucleotides, the CDR3 is TGCGCCAGCAGCGCCCTTCCCGGGACAGGGCTGGAGACCCAGTACTTC. As protein: CASSALPGTGLETQYF. The chain couples TRBV5-1 to TRBJ2-5; 9 bases are a match to TRBD1. The J segment lost 5 bases and the V segment lost 4 bases, leaving 12 bases of the junction unmatched. Germline V CDR1 and CDR2: SGHRS, YFSETQ. This CDR3 is built from 16 residues.